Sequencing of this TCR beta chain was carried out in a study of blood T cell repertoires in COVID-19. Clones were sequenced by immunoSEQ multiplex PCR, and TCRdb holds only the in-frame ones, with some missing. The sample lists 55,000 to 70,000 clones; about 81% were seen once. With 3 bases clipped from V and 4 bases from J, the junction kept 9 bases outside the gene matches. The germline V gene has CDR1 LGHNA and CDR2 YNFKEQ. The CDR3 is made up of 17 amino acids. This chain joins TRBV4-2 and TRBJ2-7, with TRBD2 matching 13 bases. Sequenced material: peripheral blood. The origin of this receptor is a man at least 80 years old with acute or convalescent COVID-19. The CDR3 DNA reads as TGTGCCAGCAGCCACATACTCGGGACTAGCGGGAAGTACGAGCAGTACTTC. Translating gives CASSHILGTSGKYEQYF.